This TCR beta chain was recorded in a study of post-analysis software for immune sequencing data. Study-wide results and limits: Patients carried several TRBV segments more frequently than controls did, and TRBV5-6, TRBV5-1 and TRBV20-1 were among them. There was significantly lower normalized Chao1 diversity in multiple sclerosis patients than in controls.

This clonotype was seen a handful of times. Its antigen is not identified. Unique molecular identifiers featured in each of the TCR beta cDNA libraries. Each sample of about 1 to 10 million input T cells yielded approximately 500,000 cDNA molecules, so each molecule approximated one T cell. TCRdb re-called the PCR reads with MiXCR, one entry per CDR3 protein. This table has 650,000 to 900,000 distinct CDR3 sequences, under 60% appearing once. V lost 2 bases, J lost 7 bases, and 8 bases stayed unmatched. The CDR3 consists of 15 residues. The receptor was isolated from a girl aged 10-17 years with multiple sclerosis. V and J are TRBV12-3 or TRBV12-4 and TRBJ1-2, with 9 bases matching TRBD1. The specimen sequenced was blood. The DNA of the CDR3 is TGTGCCAGCAGTTTACGTGGTACAGGGGGCTCTGGCTACACCTTC. Amino acids: CASSLRGTGGSGYTF.